This TCR beta chain was obtained from a study of T-cell memory formation after mild COVID-19. The V gene lost 0 bases and the J gene lost 3 bases, with 15 bases spanning the gap. The CDR3 is made up of 17 amino acids. From germline, CDR1 is SGHVS and CDR2 FQNEAQ. As for this clonotype: The antigen is unknown.

TCRdb ran MiXCR on the 5' RACE reads and lists one entry per CDR3 protein. The sample shows 110,000 to 150,000 distinct CDR3 sequences, roughly 13% of them seen only once. Notes on the study in general: Mainly in CM and EM were contracting CD4+ clones; CD8+ were in EMRA. The appearance of some responding clones in pre-infection memory suggested that cross-reactive memory joined. Clones contracting across day 15 to 85 had a balanced CD4/CD8 profile; later expanding clones leaned CD4+. Still unconfirmed is whether the second-wave clones peaking on day 37 recognized SARS-CoV-2.

The sample comprised PBMCs or a T cell subset sorted from them (not recorded which). The gene calls are TRBV7-8 and TRBJ2-1, with D perhaps matching TRBD2 (5 bases). The source is an adult woman who had mild COVID-19 (a few samples of this study predate the infection). Cell type and time point are not known. The DNA of the CDR3 is TGTGCCAGCAGCTTAGCGTCTTTGGGAGTCTTCTACAATGAGCAGTTCTTC. Protein: CASSLASLGVFYNEQFF.